The rows below give T cell receptor beta chains drawn from one sample of a study of control samples from healthy donors and cancer patients. Measured with immunoSEQ multiplex PCR; TCRdb has only the in-frame clones, and not every one. The table records 95,000 to 100,000 clones, 82% of them present only once. The sample taken for sequencing was blood. The receptors shown here come from a man in his fifties or sixties in good health. CDR3s include the opening cysteine and the closing phenylalanine or tryptophan. A D gene is named only where the DNA matches it firmly. Not all rows give a size; the values are once, few, many and, for expanded clones, a class.

size: .; D: TRBD1; J: TRBJ1-6; V: TRBV2; CDR3: CATETGGNSPLHF; DNA: TGTGCCACAGAGACAGGGGGTAATTCACCCCTCCACTTT
size: .; D: .; J: TRBJ2-7; V: TRBV21-1; CDR3: CASSSGDHEQYF; DNA: TGTGCCAGCAGCAGCGGGGACCACGAGCAGTACTTC
size: .; D: .; J: TRBJ1-4; V: TRBV19; CDR3: CASQGMGTSYEKLFF; DNA: TGTGCCAGTCAAGGGATGGGGACTTCGTATGAAAAACTGTTTTTT
size: .; D: TRBD2; J: TRBJ2-7; V: TRBV5-4; CDR3: CASSLVGRAGYEQYF; DNA: TGTGCCAGCAGCTTGGTCGGGAGGGCCGGTTACGAGCAGTACTTC
size: .; D: .; J: TRBJ1-1; V: TRBV2; CDR3: CASSETYSRAEAFF; DNA: TGTGCCAGCAGTGAAACGTATTCACGAGCTGAAGCTTTCTTT
size: .; D: .; J: TRBJ1-6; V: TRBV5-5; CDR3: CASSFIMQNLHF; DNA: TGTGCCAGCAGCTTCATTATGCAGAACCTCCACTTT
size: once; D: TRBD1; J: TRBJ2-7; V: TRBV4-1; CDR3: CASSPREQGTYEQYF; DNA: TGCGCCAGCAGCCCCAGGGAACAGGGGACCTACGAGCAGTACTTC
size: .; D: TRBD1; J: TRBJ1-2; V: TRBV3-1/TRBV3-2; CDR3: CASSQDRVQGVYDGYTF; DNA: TGTGCCAGCAGCCAAGATCGGGTCCAGGGGGTCTACGATGGCTACACCTTC
size: .; D: .; J: TRBJ1-5; V: TRBV5-1; CDR3: CASSLEGYSNQPQHF; DNA: TGCGCCAGCAGCTTGGAAGGGTATAGCAATCAGCCCCAGCATTTT
size: .; D: .; J: TRBJ2-1; V: TRBV11-2; CDR3: CASSSDRGGSYNEQFF; DNA: TGTGCCAGCAGTTCGGACCGAGGGGGCTCCTACAATGAGCAGTTCTTC
size: .; D: .; J: TRBJ1-2; V: TRBV9; CDR3: CASSGYSGYTF; DNA: TGTGCCAGCAGCGGCTACAGCGGCTACACCTTC
size: .; D: TRBD1; J: TRBJ1-6; V: TRBV28; CDR3: CASSFGGQGSPLHF; DNA: TGTGCCAGCAGTTTCGGGGGACAGGGATCACCCCTCCACTTT
size: .; D: TRBD2; J: TRBJ2-3; V: TRBV5-1; CDR3: CASSWLAGAEDTQYF; DNA: TGCGCCAGCAGCTGGCTAGCGGGAGCGGAAGATACGCAGTATTTT
size: .; D: .; J: TRBJ1-1; V: TRBV6-2/TRBV6-3; CDR3: CASSRVDRNTEAFF; DNA: TGTGCCAGCAGTCGAGTCGACAGGAACACTGAAGCTTTCTTT
size: once; D: .; J: TRBJ2-1; V: TRBV18; CDR3: CASSPPLRVSYNEQFF; DNA: TGTGCCAGCTCACCACCTCTAAGGGTATCCTACAATGAGCAGTTCTTC
size: .; D: .; J: TRBJ2-5; V: TRBV5-1; CDR3: CASSIQRGETQYF; DNA: TGTGCCAGCAGCATACAGAGGGGGGAGACCCAGTACTTC
size: .; D: TRBD1; J: TRBJ1-5; V: TRBV3-1/TRBV3-2; CDR3: CASSQSTGAGGQPQHF; DNA: TGTGCCAGCAGCCAATCAACAGGGGCAGGGGGTCAGCCCCAGCATTTT
size: .; D: .; J: TRBJ2-1; V: TRBV6-6; CDR3: CASSYAARYNEQFF; DNA: TGTGCCAGCAGCTACGCCGCGCGTTACAATGAGCAGTTCTTC
size: .; D: .; J: TRBJ2-7; V: TRBV7-2; CDR3: CASSLDGGEQYF; DNA: TGTGCCAGCAGCTTGGACGGGGGCGAGCAGTACTTC
size: .; D: TRBD1; J: TRBJ1-6; V: TRBV2; CDR3: CASRPGTGNSPLHF; DNA: TGTGCCAGCAGACCCGGGACAGGGAATTCACCCCTCCACTTT
size: few; D: .; J: TRBJ1-1; V: TRBV14; CDR3: CASSQNTLGEAFF; DNA: TGTGCCAGCAGCCAAAACACCCTCGGAGAAGCTTTCTTT
size: .; D: TRBD2; J: TRBJ2-1; V: TRBV4-2; CDR3: CASSQDPAGVWQFF; DNA: TGTGCCAGCAGCCAAGATCCAGCGGGGGTGTGGCAGTTCTTC
size: .; D: .; J: TRBJ1-1; V: TRBV3-1/TRBV3-2; CDR3: CASSQDGRRNTEAFF; DNA: TGTGCCAGCAGCCAAGATGGTAGACGGAACACTGAAGCTTTCTTT
size: .; D: .; J: TRBJ2-7; V: TRBV12-3/TRBV12-4; CDR3: CASSATQRYEQYF; DNA: TGTGCCAGCAGTGCGACTCAGAGATACGAGCAGTACTTC
size: .; D: .; J: TRBJ2-7; V: TRBV21-1; CDR3: CASSNRVRRGPSYEQYF; DNA: TGTGCCAGCAGCAATCGTGTGCGCAGGGGGCCCTCCTACGAGCAGTACTTC
size: once; D: .; J: TRBJ2-7; V: TRBV10-3; CDR3: CAISDGTDYEQYF; DNA: TGTGCCATCAGTGACGGGACTGACTACGAGCAGTACTTC
size: once; D: .; J: TRBJ1-3; V: TRBV28; CDR3: CASSLPGLHSGNTIYF; DNA: TGTGCCAGCAGTCTTCCGGGACTACACTCTGGAAACACCATATATTTT
size: .; D: .; J: TRBJ2-7; V: TRBV3-1/TRBV3-2; CDR3: CASSPRNYEQYF; DNA: TGTGCCAGCAGCCCACGGAACTACGAGCAGTACTTC
size: .; D: .; J: TRBJ2-7; V: TRBV4-2; CDR3: CASSQGPASFGSYEQYF; DNA: TGTGCCAGCAGCCAAGGACCCGCGAGTTTTGGGTCCTACGAGCAGTACTTC
size: .; D: .; J: TRBJ1-5; V: TRBV6-5; CDR3: CASSYSIRGNQPQHF; DNA: TGTGCCAGCAGTTACTCGATTCGGGGGAATCAGCCCCAGCATTTT
size: .; D: TRBD2; J: TRBJ2-2; V: TRBV7-9; CDR3: CASSRARLAGAQGNTGELFF; DNA: TGTGCCAGCAGCCGGGCGCGACTAGCGGGAGCGCAAGGGAACACCGGGGAGCTGTTTTTT
size: .; D: TRBD1; J: TRBJ2-3; V: TRBV29-1; CDR3: CSVGQGKDTQYF; DNA: TGCAGCGTGGGACAGGGGAAAGATACGCAGTATTTT
size: .; D: TRBD2; J: TRBJ2-5; V: TRBV5-1; CDR3: CASSLADGGRGRETQYF; DNA: TGCGCCAGCAGCTTGGCCGATGGCGGGAGGGGACGCGAGACCCAGTACTTC
size: .; D: .; J: TRBJ1-5; V: TRBV3-1/TRBV3-2; CDR3: CASSQGLWEASNQPQHF; DNA: TGTGCCAGCAGCCAAGGTCTGTGGGAGGCGAGCAATCAGCCCCAGCATTTT
size: .; D: .; J: TRBJ2-4; V: TRBV7-6; CDR3: CASSLGDIQYF; DNA: TGTGCCAGCAGCTTAGGGGACATTCAGTACTTC
size: .; D: TRBD2; J: TRBJ2-1; V: TRBV14; CDR3: CASSPGTSGALYNEQFF; DNA: TGTGCCAGCAGCCCCGGGACTAGCGGGGCGCTTTACAATGAGCAGTTCTTC
size: .; D: .; J: TRBJ2-7; V: TRBV10-3; CDR3: CAISESHTSYEQYF; DNA: TGTGCCATCAGTGAGTCTCACACATCCTACGAGCAGTACTTC
size: .; D: .; J: TRBJ1-4; V: TRBV28; CDR3: CASSLGGTNEKLFF; DNA: TGTGCCAGCAGTTTAGGTGGCACTAATGAAAAACTGTTTTTT
size: .; D: .; J: TRBJ1-2; V: TRBV29-1; CDR3: CSVDDRGRDYGYTF; DNA: TGCAGCGTTGATGACAGAGGGAGGGACTATGGCTACACCTTC
size: .; D: .; J: TRBJ1-1; V: TRBV11-2; CDR3: CASSSGGLGARTEAFF; DNA: TGTGCCAGCAGCTCCGGAGGGCTGGGGGCGCGTACTGAAGCTTTCTTT
size: .; D: .; J: TRBJ2-7; V: TRBV10-3; CDR3: CAISEQNTGTYEQYF; DNA: TGTGCCATCAGTGAGCAGAACACAGGGACTTACGAGCAGTACTTC
size: .; D: TRBD1; J: TRBJ2-7; V: TRBV12-3/TRBV12-4; CDR3: CASSPGTDREQYF; DNA: TGTGCCAGCAGCCCCGGGACAGACAGAGAGCAGTACTTC
size: .; D: TRBD1; J: TRBJ1-5; V: TRBV30; CDR3: CAWSPIGTGTEPQHF; DNA: TGTGCCTGGAGCCCGATCGGGACAGGGACTGAGCCCCAGCATTTT
size: .; D: .; J: TRBJ1-1; V: TRBV9; CDR3: CASSASVRRTAEAFF; DNA: TGTGCCAGCAGCGCATCAGTTAGGAGAACGGCTGAAGCTTTCTTT
size: once; D: TRBD1; J: TRBJ2-5; V: TRBV6-4; CDR3: CASSGNRGNETQYF; DNA: TGTGCCAGCAGTGGGAACAGGGGCAATGAGACCCAGTACTTC
size: few; D: TRBD1; J: TRBJ1-2; V: TRBV18; CDR3: CASSPKGAHNGYTF; DNA: TGTGCCAGCTCACCGAAGGGGGCGCATAATGGCTACACCTTC